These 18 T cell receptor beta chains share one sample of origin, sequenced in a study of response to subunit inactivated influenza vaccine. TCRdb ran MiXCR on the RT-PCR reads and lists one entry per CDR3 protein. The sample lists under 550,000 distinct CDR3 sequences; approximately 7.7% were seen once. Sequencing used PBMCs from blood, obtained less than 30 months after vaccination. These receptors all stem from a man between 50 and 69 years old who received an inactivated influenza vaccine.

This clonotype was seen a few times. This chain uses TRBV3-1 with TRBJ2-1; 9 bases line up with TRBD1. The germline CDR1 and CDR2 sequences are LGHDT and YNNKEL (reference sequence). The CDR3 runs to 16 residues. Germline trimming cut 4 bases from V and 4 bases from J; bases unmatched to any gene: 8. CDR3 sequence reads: CASSPRGTGPYNEQFF. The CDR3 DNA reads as TGTGCCAGCAGCCCCCGAGGGACAGGGCCGTACAATGAGCAGTTCTTC.

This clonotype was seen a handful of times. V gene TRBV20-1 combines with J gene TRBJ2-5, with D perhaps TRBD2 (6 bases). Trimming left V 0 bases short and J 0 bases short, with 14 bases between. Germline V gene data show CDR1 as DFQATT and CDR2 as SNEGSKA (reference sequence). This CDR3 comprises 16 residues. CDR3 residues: CSARDALAAYQETQYF. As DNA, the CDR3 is TGCAGTGCTAGAGATGCGTTAGCGGCATACCAAGAGACCCAGTACTTC.

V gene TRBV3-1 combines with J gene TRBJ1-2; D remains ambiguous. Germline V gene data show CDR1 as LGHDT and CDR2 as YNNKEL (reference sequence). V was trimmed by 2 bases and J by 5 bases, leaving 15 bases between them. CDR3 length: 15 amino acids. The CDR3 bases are TGTGCCAGCAGCCAACTTGCCACGACGGGTTATGGCTACACCTTC. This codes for CASSQLATTGYGYTF. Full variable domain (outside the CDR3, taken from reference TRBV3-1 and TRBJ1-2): DTAVSQTPKYLVTQMGNDKSIKCEQNLGHDTMYWYKQDSKKFLKIMFSYNNKELIINETVPNRFSPKSPDKAHLNLHINSLELGDSAVYFCASSQLATTGYGYTFGSGTRLTVV.

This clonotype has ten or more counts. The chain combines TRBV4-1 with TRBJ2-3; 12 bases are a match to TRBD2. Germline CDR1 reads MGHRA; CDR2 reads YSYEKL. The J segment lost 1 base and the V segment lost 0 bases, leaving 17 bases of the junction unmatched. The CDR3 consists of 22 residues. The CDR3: CASSQDLGRLAGAWRGTDTQYF. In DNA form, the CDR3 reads TGCGCCAGCAGCCAAGACCTAGGTCGACTAGCGGGAGCTTGGCGGGGCACAGATACGCAGTATTTT.

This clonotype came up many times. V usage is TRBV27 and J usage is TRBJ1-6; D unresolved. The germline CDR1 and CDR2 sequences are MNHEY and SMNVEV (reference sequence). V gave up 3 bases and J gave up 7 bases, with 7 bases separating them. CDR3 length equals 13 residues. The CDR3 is CASSFSFNSPLHF. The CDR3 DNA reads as TGTGCCAGCAGTTTCTCATTCAATTCACCCCTCCACTTT.

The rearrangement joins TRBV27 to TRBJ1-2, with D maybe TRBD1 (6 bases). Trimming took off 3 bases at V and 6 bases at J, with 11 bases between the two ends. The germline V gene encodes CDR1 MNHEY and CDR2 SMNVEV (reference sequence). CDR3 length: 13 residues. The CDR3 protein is CASSFGGANGYTF. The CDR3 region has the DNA TGTGCCAGCAGTTTTGGGGGGGCGAATGGCTACACCTTC.

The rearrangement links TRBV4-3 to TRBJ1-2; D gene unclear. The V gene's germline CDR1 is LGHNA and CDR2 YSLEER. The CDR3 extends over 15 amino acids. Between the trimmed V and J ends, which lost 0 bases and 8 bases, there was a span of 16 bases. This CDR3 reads CASSQDSQPTGGYTF. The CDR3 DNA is TGCGCCAGCAGCCAAGATAGTCAGCCAACTGGAGGCTACACCTTC.

CDR3 DNA sequence: TGTGCCAGCAGCCTCGGGACAGGAGGGGTTGAGACCCAGTACTTC. This gives the protein CASSLGTGGVETQYF. The V and J genes are TRBV12-3 or TRBV12-4 and TRBJ2-5; the match to TRBD1 covers 8 bases. V dropped 6 bases and J dropped 5; count of bases not matched to a gene: 11. CDR3 size: 15 residues.

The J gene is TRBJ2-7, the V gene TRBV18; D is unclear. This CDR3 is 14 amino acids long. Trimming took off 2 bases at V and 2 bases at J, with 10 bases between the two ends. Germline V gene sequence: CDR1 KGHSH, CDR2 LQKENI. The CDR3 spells CASSPEGEAYEQYF. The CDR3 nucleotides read TGTGCCAGCTCACCAGAAGGCGAAGCCTACGAGCAGTACTTC.

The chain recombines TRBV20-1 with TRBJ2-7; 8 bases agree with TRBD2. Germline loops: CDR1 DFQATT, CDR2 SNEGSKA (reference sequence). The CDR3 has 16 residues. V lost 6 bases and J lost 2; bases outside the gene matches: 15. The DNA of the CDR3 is TGCAGTGCCCGCGCCAGCGGGGGCCTTTTAACCTACGAGCAGTACTTC. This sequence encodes CSARASGGLLTYEQYF.

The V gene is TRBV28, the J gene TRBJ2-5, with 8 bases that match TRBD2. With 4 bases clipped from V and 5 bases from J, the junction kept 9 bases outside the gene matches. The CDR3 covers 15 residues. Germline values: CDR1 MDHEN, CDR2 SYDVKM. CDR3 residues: CASSWGGGNAETQYF. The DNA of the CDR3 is TGTGCCAGCAGTTGGGGCGGGGGGAATGCGGAGACCCAGTACTTC.

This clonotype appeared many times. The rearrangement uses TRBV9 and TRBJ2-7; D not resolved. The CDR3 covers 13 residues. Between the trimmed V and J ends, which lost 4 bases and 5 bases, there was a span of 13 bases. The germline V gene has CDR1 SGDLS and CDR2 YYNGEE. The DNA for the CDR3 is TGTGCCAGCAGCCCATCGAGTGCGAACGAGCAGTACTTC. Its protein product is CASSPSSANEQYF.

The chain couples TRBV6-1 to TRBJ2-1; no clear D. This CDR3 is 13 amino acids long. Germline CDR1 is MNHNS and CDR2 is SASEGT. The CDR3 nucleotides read TGTGCAGTACGGCTAAGCTCCTACAATGAGCAGTTCTTC. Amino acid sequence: CAVRLSSYNEQFF.

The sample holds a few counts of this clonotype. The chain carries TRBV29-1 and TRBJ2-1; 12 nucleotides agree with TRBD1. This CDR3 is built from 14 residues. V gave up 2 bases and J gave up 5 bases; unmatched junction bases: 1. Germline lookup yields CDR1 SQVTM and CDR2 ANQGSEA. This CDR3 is CSVERDRGHNEQFF. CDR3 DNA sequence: TGCAGCGTTGAACGGGACAGGGGGCACAATGAGCAGTTCTTC.

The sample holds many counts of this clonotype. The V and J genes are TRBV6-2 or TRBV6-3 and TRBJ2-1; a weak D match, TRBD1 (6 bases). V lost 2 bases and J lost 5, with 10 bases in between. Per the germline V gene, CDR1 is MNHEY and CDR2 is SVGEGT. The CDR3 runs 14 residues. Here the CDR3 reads CASSYRDTNNEQFF. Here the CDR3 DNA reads TGTGCCAGCAGTTACCGGGACACGAACAATGAGCAGTTCTTC.

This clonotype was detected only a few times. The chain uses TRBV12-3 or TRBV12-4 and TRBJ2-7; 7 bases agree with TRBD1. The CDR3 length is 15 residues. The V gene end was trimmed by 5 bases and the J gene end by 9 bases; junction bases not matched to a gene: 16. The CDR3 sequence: CASSPSDTGTVAQYF. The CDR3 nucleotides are TGTGCCAGCAGTCCGAGTGACACAGGGACAGTGGCGCAGTACTTC.

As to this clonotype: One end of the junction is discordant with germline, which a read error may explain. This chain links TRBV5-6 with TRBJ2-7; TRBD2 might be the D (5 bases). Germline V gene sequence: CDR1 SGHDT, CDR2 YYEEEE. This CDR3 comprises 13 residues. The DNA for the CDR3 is TGTGCCTGCAGCTTATCGGGGTCTCGCGAGCAGTACTTC. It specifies CACSLSGSREQYF.

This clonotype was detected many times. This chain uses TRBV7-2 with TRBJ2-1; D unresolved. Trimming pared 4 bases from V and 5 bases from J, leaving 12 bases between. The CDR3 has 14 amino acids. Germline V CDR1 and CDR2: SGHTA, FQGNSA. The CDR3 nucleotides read TGTGCCAGCAGCTCCGGGCCGGGTCACAATGAGCAGTTCTTC. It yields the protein CASSSGPGHNEQFF.